The entry that follows covers one T cell receptor beta chain sequence. Treatment noted: preoperative locoregional IRX-2 cytokine immunotherapy. Preoperative locoregional IRX-2 cytokine immunotherapy was tested in the phase Ib source study. The sample is drawn from a study of preoperative IRX-2 immunotherapy in early breast cancer. V lost 5 bases and J lost 1, with 8 bases in between. From germline, CDR1 is GTSNPN and CDR2 SVGIG (reference sequence). This CDR3 has 12 residues. Data came from immunoSEQ multiplex PCR; TCRdb stores just in-frame clones and leaves some out. The sample has about 89,000 clones, about nine tenths seen once.

The chain has TRBV30 and TRBJ1-1, with D hard to call. The clonotype was recovered from a human donor with breast cancer. This material consisted of tumor tissue, taken after IRX-2 immunotherapy. This CDR3 is CAWDTGNTEAFF. CDR3 nucleotide sequence: TGTGCCTGGGACACCGGGAACACTGAAGCTTTCTTT.